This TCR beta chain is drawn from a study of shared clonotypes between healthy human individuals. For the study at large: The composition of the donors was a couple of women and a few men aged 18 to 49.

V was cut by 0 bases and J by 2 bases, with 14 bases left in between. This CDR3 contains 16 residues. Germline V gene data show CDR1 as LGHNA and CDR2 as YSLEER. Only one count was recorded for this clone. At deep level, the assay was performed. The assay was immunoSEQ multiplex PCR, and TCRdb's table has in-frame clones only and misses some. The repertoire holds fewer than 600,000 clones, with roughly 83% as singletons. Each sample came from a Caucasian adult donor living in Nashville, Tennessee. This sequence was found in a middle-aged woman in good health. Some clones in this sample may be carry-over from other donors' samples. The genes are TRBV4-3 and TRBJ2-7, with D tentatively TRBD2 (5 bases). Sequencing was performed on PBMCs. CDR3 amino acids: CASSQEAAEKPYEQYF. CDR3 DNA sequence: TGCGCCAGCAGCCAAGAGGCAGCGGAGAAACCCTACGAGCAGTACTTC.